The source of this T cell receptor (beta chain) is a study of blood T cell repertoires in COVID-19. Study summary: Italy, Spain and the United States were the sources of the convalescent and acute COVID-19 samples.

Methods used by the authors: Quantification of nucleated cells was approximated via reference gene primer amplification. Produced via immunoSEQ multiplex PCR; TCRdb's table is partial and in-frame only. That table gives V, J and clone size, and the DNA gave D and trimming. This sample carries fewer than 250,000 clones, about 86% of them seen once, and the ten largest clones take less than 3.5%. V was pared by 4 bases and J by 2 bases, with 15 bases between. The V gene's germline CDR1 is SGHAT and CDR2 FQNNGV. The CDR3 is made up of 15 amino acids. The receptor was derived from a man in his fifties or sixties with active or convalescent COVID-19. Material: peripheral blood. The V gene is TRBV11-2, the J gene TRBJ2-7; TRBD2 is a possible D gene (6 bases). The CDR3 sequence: CASSSSRRVTYEQYF. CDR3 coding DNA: TGTGCCAGCAGCTCCTCCCGGAGGGTCACCTACGAGCAGTACTTC.